Presented here are 23 T cell receptor beta chains from one specimen sequenced in a study of T cells in Graves' hyperthyroidism and ophthalmopathy (dated by TCRdb to about 2019). Libraries were made using multiplex PCR. TCRdb shows the sequencer as Illumina HiSeq 2000. Amplification of TCR beta CDR3 regions was carried out from RNA transcripts. The first round of RT-PCR for the TCR CDR3 was performed with the HTBI primer set and the Qiagen OneStep RT-PCR kit. TCRdb trimmed public reads at Q25 via fastp, called clones via MiXCR and kept in-frame beta chains. Each CDR3 protein appears once, grouped with its most common genes and DNA. In all, the sample holds about 580,000 distinct CDR3 sequences, and 46% of those were seen once. About 8% of the sample rests with the top ten. The sequencing input was peripheral blood or thyroid tissue (not recorded which). The receptors originated from a woman under 30 with Graves' hyperthyroidism.

This chain connects TRBV7-6 to TRBJ1-2, with D perhaps matching TRBD1 (5 bases). Germline V gene data show CDR1 as SGHVS and CDR2 as FNYEAQ. The CDR3 is 15 amino acids. Trimming pared 4 bases from V and 0 bases from J, leaving 12 bases between. The CDR3 DNA follows: TGTGCCAGCAGCTCCGGGGGGGGGACTAACTATGGCTACACCTTC. Residues: CASSSGGGTNYGYTF.

The chain joins TRBV7-9 to TRBJ1-4; TRBD1 might be the D (6 bases). The CDR3 runs to 14 residues. The germline gives CDR1 SEHNR, CDR2 FQNEAQ (reference sequence). Trimming took off 5 bases at V and 6 bases at J, with 13 bases between the two ends. The CDR3 DNA follows: TGTGCCAGCAGCCCCGGGAGGGGGGATGAAAAACTGTTTTTT. Its protein is CASSPGRGDEKLFF.

In the case of this clonotype: The junction and the germline gene differ at one end; a read error may be behind it. V is TRBV18 and J is TRBJ2-7, with a tentative D call TRBD2 (5 bases). The CDR3 contains 11 residues. Germline values: CDR1 KGHSH, CDR2 LQKENI. The CDR3 DNA is TGTGCCAGCTCACCCGACTACAAGCAGTACTTC. This codes for CASSPDYKQYF.

The chain has TRBV6-5 and TRBJ2-5, with D tentatively TRBD2 (5 bases). With 11 bases removed from V and 5 bases from J, the gap between germline ends came to 21 bases. Germline V gene sequence: CDR1 MNHEY, CDR2 SVGAGI. The CDR3 runs to 14 residues. The CDR3 sequence: CAAVPAGWAETQYF. In DNA form, the CDR3 reads TGTGCCGCAGTTCCCGCGGGTTGGGCCGAGACCCAGTACTTC.

This clonotype was counted a few times. This chain links TRBV5-1 with TRBJ2-5; D is possibly TRBD1 (5 bases). Per germline, CDR1 SGHRS and CDR2 YFSETQ. Trimming stripped 4 bases from V and 7 bases from J, with 14 bases between. CDR3 length: 13 residues. The CDR3 sequence: CASSLTETGTQYF. The CDR3 DNA reads as TGCGCCAGCAGCCTGACAGAAACGGGGACCCAGTACTTC. The full variable domain, with the rest looked up from reference TRBV5-1 and TRBJ2-5, is KAGVTQTPRYLIKTRGQQVTLSCSPISGHRSVSWYQQTPGQGLQFLFEYFSETQRNKGNFPGRFSGRQFSNSRSEMNVSTLELGDSALYLCASSLTETGTQYFGPGTRLLVL.

In its sample, this clonotype was seen many times. J is TRBJ1-1 and V is TRBV7-2, with no clear D. Per germline, CDR1 SGHTA and CDR2 FQGNSA. This CDR3 has 14 amino acids. V shed 1 base and J shed 1 base, with 7 bases lying between them. The DNA for the CDR3 is TGTGCCAGCAGCTTAGTTACGGGGAACACTGAAGCTTTCTTT. It yields the protein CASSLVTGNTEAFF. The full variable domain, completed using reference TRBV7-2 and TRBJ1-1, is GAGVSQSPSNKVTEKGKDVELRCDPISGHTALYWYRQSLGQGLEFLIYFQGNSAPDKSGLPSDRFSAERTGGSVSTLTIQRTQQEDSAVYLCASSLVTGNTEAFFGQGTRLTVV.

V usage is TRBV7-9 and J usage is TRBJ1-5, with D possibly TRBD1 on 5 matching bases. Per the germline V gene, CDR1 is SEHNR and CDR2 is FQNEAQ (reference sequence). CDR3 length: 14 residues. Trimming pared 1 base from V and 7 bases from J, leaving 11 bases between. The CDR3 sequence is CASSLGDYEQPQHF. The CDR3 coding sequence is TGTGCCAGCAGCTTAGGGGACTACGAGCAGCCCCAGCATTTT.

Many counts were recorded for this clonotype. Here the CDR3 reads CAISEGAGAYEQYF. As DNA, the CDR3 is TGTGCCATCAGTGAGGGTGCGGGAGCCTACGAGCAGTACTTC. The chain has TRBV10-3 and TRBJ2-7, with 7 bases identical to TRBD2. The CDR3 runs 14 residues. Germline assignment: CDR1 ENHRY and CDR2 SYGVKD. The trim removed 2 bases at V and 2 bases at J, leaving 3 bases unmatched.

Remarks on this clonotype: A much larger clone is a single base away; this may be a read error. V is TRBV28 and J is TRBJ2-7; D is unclear. CDR1 is MDHEN, CDR2 SYDVKM, per germline. The CDR3 spans 14 residues. The V end lost 3 bases, the J end lost 8 bases, and 17 bases lay between the germline ends. CDR3 amino acids: CASSLVGIGYKQYF. The CDR3, as DNA: TGTGCCAGCAGTTTGGTAGGGATAGGGTACAAGCAGTACTTC.

The chain employs TRBV10-1 and TRBJ2-5; D is possibly TRBD2 (5 bases). Germline CDR1 WNHNN, CDR2 SYGVQD (reference sequence). Trimming took off 0 bases at V and 2 bases at J, with 7 bases between the two ends. There are 14 residues in the CDR3. Here the CDR3 reads CASSESPGQETQYF. The CDR3 DNA sequence: TGCGCCAGCAGTGAGTCACCGGGACAAGAGACCCAGTACTTC.

This chain uses TRBV5-1 with TRBJ1-4, with D maybe TRBD1 (5 bases). Germline V gives CDR1 SGHRS, CDR2 YFSETQ. V was cut by 5 bases and J by 3 bases, with 20 bases left in between. CDR3 length: 17 amino acids. This CDR3 reads CASRKSGTAAANEKLFF. The CDR3 nucleotides are TGCGCCAGCAGAAAAAGCGGGACGGCGGCGGCTAATGAAAAACTGTTTTTT. The full variable domain, in which reference TRBV5-1 and TRBJ1-4 provide the parts outside the CDR3, is KAGVTQTPRYLIKTRGQQVTLSCSPISGHRSVSWYQQTPGQGLQFLFEYFSETQRNKGNFPGRFSGRQFSNSRSEMNVSTLELGDSALYLCASRKSGTAAANEKLFFGSGTQLSVL.

The chain recombines TRBV29-1 with TRBJ1-2; 7 bases line up with TRBD1. The J segment lost 3 bases and the V segment lost 2 bases, leaving 6 bases of the junction unmatched. This CDR3 spans 14 amino acids. Germline V CDR1 and CDR2: SQVTM, ANQGSEA. The CDR3 region has the DNA TGCAGCGTTGAATTGCCAGGGGGTTACTATGGCTACACCTTC. Translating gives CSVELPGGYYGYTF.

This clonotype was seen repeatedly, ten times or more. The gene calls are TRBV11-2 and TRBJ1-6; D is unresolved. This CDR3 comprises 15 residues. The ends were cut back, 3 bases at V and 3 bases at J, with 9 bases in the middle. Germline V CDR1 and CDR2: SGHAT, FQNNGV. CDR3 sequence: CASSFETIYNSPLHF. CDR3 coding DNA: TGTGCCAGCAGCTTTGAAACAATCTATAATTCACCCCTCCACTTT.

The V gene is TRBV7-9, the J gene TRBJ1-1; possibly TRBD1 for D (6 bases). The V end was cut by 7 bases, the J end by 3 bases, with 12 bases between. The CDR3 sequence is 13 residues long. Per the germline V gene, CDR1 is SEHNR and CDR2 is FQNEAQ (reference sequence). CDR3 amino acids: CASTPDSDTEAFF. CDR3 in DNA: TGTGCCAGCACCCCGGACAGTGACACTGAAGCTTTCTTT. The full variable domain, with the rest looked up from reference TRBV7-9 and TRBJ1-1, is DTGVSQNPRHKITKRGQNVTFRCDPISEHNRLYWYRQTLGQGPEFLTYFQNEAQLEKSRLLSDRFSAERPKGSFSTLEIQRTEQGDSAMYLCASTPDSDTEAFFGQGTRLTVV.

In its sample, this clonotype was seen many times. V usage is TRBV19 and J usage is TRBJ1-5; no reliable D call. Per germline, CDR1 LNHDA and CDR2 SQIVND (reference sequence). There are 14 residues in the CDR3. V was cut by 1 base and J by 6 bases, with 10 bases left in between. CDR3 DNA: TGTGCCAGTAGTATAGGCCCAGGCTTTCAGCCCCAGCATTTT. Its translation: CASSIGPGFQPQHF.

Ten or more counts support this clonotype. The chain joins TRBV20-1 to TRBJ1-1; D might be TRBD1 (5 bases). V lost 3 bases and J 0 bases, leaving 17 bases between the germline ends. This CDR3 is built from 16 residues. The germline V gene has CDR1 DFQATT and CDR2 SNEGSKA (reference sequence). Written as DNA, the CDR3 is TGCAGTGCTAGGATGCGGGTCGGGGCTATGAACACTGAAGCTTTCTTT. As protein: CSARMRVGAMNTEAFF.

This sequence joins TRBV2 and TRBJ2-5; perhaps TRBD1 as D (5 bases). The V gene lost 7 bases and the J gene lost 0 bases, with 12 bases spanning the gap. The CDR3 is 14 residues long. Germline assignment: CDR1 SNHLY and CDR2 FYNNEI. CDR3 bases: TGTGCCAGCACCGGACATTCGTACCAAGAGACCCAGTACTTC. This codes for CASTGHSYQETQYF. The whole variable domain, filled in from reference TRBV2 and TRBJ2-5, reads EPEVTQTPSHQVTQMGQEVILRCVPISNHLYFYWYRQILGQKVEFLVSFYNNEISEKSEIFDDQFSVERPDGSNFTLKIRSTKLEDSAMYFCASTGHSYQETQYFGPGTRLLVL.

The chain joins TRBV27 to TRBJ1-5; D is ambiguous. The CDR3 contains 15 residues. CDR1 and CDR2 (germline): MNHEY, SMNVEV (reference sequence). Between the trimmed V and J ends, which lost 0 bases and 1 base, there was a span of 7 bases. The CDR3, as DNA: TGTGCCAGCAGTTTATCCGGGAAAAGCAATCAGCCCCAGCATTTT. It is translated as CASSLSGKSNQPQHF.

A remark on this clonotype: A much larger clone differs by one base, so this may be a read error. The rearrangement joins TRBV12-3 or TRBV12-4 to TRBJ1-5; D unresolved. Trimming removed 5 bases from V and 4 bases from J, with 18 bases in between. The CDR3 sequence is 16 residues long. The CDR3 region is CASSDLLSLRNQPQHF. Written as DNA, the CDR3 is TGTGCCAGCAGTGACCTTTTGTCACTCAGAAATCAGCCCCAGCATTTT.

This clonotype appeared many times. This rearrangement joins TRBV6-1 to TRBJ1-5; TRBD1 might be the D (6 bases). CDR1 is MNHNS, CDR2 SASEGT, per germline. With 11 bases removed from V and 4 bases from J, the gap between germline ends came to 18 bases. This CDR3 comprises 14 residues. Here the CDR3 reads CASIPGDYNQPQHF. CDR3 bases: TGTGCCTCCATCCCAGGGGACTATAATCAGCCCCAGCATTTT.

This clonotype was counted ten times or more. V is TRBV12-3 or TRBV12-4 and J is TRBJ2-6, with unresolved D. This CDR3 is built from 15 residues. V lost 6 bases and J lost 9, with 18 bases in between. The CDR3 bases are TGTGCCAGCAGCCACGGGTTCCGATCTGACAACGTCCTGACTTTC. Residues: CASSHGFRSDNVLTF.

The CDR3 nucleotides are TGCAGTGCTAGAGATCCCACCAGTTGGGCTTTCTTT. This translates into CSARDPTSWAFF. The chain employs TRBV20-1 and TRBJ1-1; no definite D call. Trimming removed 0 bases from V and 11 bases from J, with 13 bases in between. The germline gives CDR1 DFQATT, CDR2 SNEGSKA (reference sequence). The CDR3 has 12 residues.

This clonotype was found many times. This chain connects TRBV29-1 to TRBJ2-6; TRBD1 matches at 8 bases. The trim removed 4 bases at V and 4 bases at J, leaving 6 bases unmatched. The CDR3 extends over 15 amino acids. The germline V gene has CDR1 SQVTM and CDR2 ANQGSEA. This CDR3 reads CSVVDRASGANVLTF. CDR3 bases: TGCAGCGTTGTGGACAGGGCCTCAGGGGCCAACGTCCTGACTTTC. The full variable domain, rest sourced from reference TRBV29-1 and TRBJ2-6, is SAVISQKPSRDICQRGTSLTIQCQVDSQVTMMFWYRQQPGQSLTLIATANQGSEATYESGFVIDKFPISRPNLTFSTLTVSNMSPEDSSIYLCSVVDRASGANVLTFGAGSRLTVL.